A selection of T cell receptor beta chains follows, all from one sample in a study of blood T cell repertoires in COVID-19. Clones were read by immunoSEQ multiplex PCR, and TCRdb kept only the in-frame ones, dropping some. The sample carries tens of thousands of clones, approximately 80% recorded once. The specimen was peripheral blood. The receptor set was obtained from an elderly woman with acute or convalescent COVID-19. The CDR3 runs from the conserved cysteine through the conserved F or W. A D gene is named only where the DNA matches it firmly. Clone size is shown for a subset of rows, as once, few, many or a class of expanded clone.

>NA|NA|14|TRBJ1-1|TRBV11-3
CASSLVRGWSEAFF
TGTGCCAGCAGCTTAGTAAGGGGTTGGTCTGAAGCTTTCTTT
>NA|NA|14|TRBJ2-7|TRBV6-4
CASSDGGFSYEQYF
TGTGCCAGCAGTGACGGAGGGTTCTCCTACGAGCAGTACTTC
>TRBD1|NA|14|TRBJ1-2|TRBV27
CASSFRTGGYGYTF
TGTGCCAGCAGTTTTCGGACAGGGGGCTATGGCTACACCTTC
>NA|NA|16|TRBJ2-7|TRBV15
CATSRGRQASSYEQYF
TGTGCCACCAGCAGAGGTAGACAGGCCTCGTCTTACGAGCAGTACTTC
>NA|NA|14|TRBJ1-1|TRBV28
CASSSAEPYVEAFF
TGTGCCAGCAGCTCCGCCGAGCCATATGTCGAAGCTTTCTTT
>NA|NA|13|TRBJ2-2|TRBV30
CAWSLENTGELFF
TGTGCCTGGAGTCTAGAGAACACCGGGGAGCTGTTTTTT
>NA|NA|13|TRBJ1-2|TRBV7-9
CASSRGLGSGYTF
TGTGCCAGCAGCCGGGGTCTAGGCTCCGGCTACACCTTC
>TRBD2|NA|14|TRBJ2-3|TRBV6-5
CASLRGLAADTQYF
TGTGCCAGCCTCCGGGGACTAGCGGCAGATACGCAGTATTTT
>TRBD1|NA|17|TRBJ2-2|TRBV5-4
CASSRHAGQGIGGELFF
TGTGCCAGCAGCAGGCACGCGGGACAGGGGATTGGCGGGGAGCTGTTTTTT
>NA|once|10|TRBJ1-5|TRBV5-8
CASSPRPQHF
TGTGCCAGCAGCCCGAGGCCCCAGCATTTT
>NA|NA|15|TRBJ2-5|TRBV15
CATSRDGVSGETQYF
TGTGCCACCAGCAGAGATGGTGTATCAGGGGAGACCCAGTACTTC
>NA|few|13|TRBJ2-7|TRBV28
CASDRGFPDEQYF
TGTGCCAGCGATAGGGGGTTTCCTGACGAGCAGTACTTC
>NA|NA|13|TRBJ1-1|TRBV24-1
CARVDSTNTEAFF
TGTGCCAGAGTGGACAGTACGAACACTGAAGCTTTCTTT
>NA|once|15|TRBJ1-1|TRBV2
CASSAEQQGVTEAFF
TGTGCCAGCAGTGCCGAACAACAGGGCGTAACTGAAGCTTTCTTT
>NA|NA|15|TRBJ2-7|TRBV11-2
CASSLLVSGIYEQYF
TGTGCCAGCAGCTTATTAGTTAGCGGTATCTACGAGCAGTACTTC
>NA|once|15|TRBJ2-5|TRBV18
CASSPDEGVKETQYF
TGTGCCAGCTCACCAGACGAGGGAGTTAAAGAGACCCAGTACTTC
>TRBD2|NA|16|TRBJ2-1|TRBV18
CASSPPQRGGPNEQFF
TGTGCCAGCTCACCACCGCAACGGGGGGGCCCCAATGAGCAGTTCTTC
>TRBD1|NA|14|TRBJ1-4|TRBV4-2
CASSLTGTNEKLFF
TGTGCCAGCAGCCTGACAGGGACTAATGAAAAACTGTTTTTT
>TRBD1|NA|15|TRBJ2-3|TRBV29-1
CSGSTGQGATDTQYF
TGCAGCGGCTCTACAGGACAGGGGGCCACAGATACGCAGTATTTT
>NA|once|14|TRBJ1-1|TRBV5-1
CASSLAAGDTEAFF
TGCGCCAGCAGCTTGGCCGCCGGGGACACTGAAGCTTTCTTT
>NA|NA|13|TRBJ2-7|TRBV10-3
CATNDFPRDEQYF
TGTGCCACCAACGACTTCCCCAGGGACGAGCAGTACTTC
>NA|once|13|TRBJ1-1|TRBV7-9
CASSFTGRAEAFF
TGTGCCAGCAGCTTCACTGGGCGGGCTGAAGCTTTCTTT
>NA|NA|15|TRBJ1-1|TRBV18
CASSPPSQLNTEAFF
TGTGCCAGCTCACCACCGTCACAGTTGAACACTGAAGCTTTCTTT
>TRBD2|NA|14|TRBJ2-1|TRBV2
CASNPGLADNEQFF
TGTGCCAGCAATCCGGGACTAGCGGACAATGAGCAGTTCTTC
>NA|NA|15|TRBJ2-7|TRBV5-6
CASSSTRGGSYEQYF
TGTGCCAGCAGCTCGACTAGGGGCGGTAGCTACGAGCAGTACTTC
>NA|NA|13|TRBJ1-2|TRBV14
CASSQRFNYGYTF
TGTGCCAGCAGCCAGCGGTTTAACTATGGCTACACCTTC